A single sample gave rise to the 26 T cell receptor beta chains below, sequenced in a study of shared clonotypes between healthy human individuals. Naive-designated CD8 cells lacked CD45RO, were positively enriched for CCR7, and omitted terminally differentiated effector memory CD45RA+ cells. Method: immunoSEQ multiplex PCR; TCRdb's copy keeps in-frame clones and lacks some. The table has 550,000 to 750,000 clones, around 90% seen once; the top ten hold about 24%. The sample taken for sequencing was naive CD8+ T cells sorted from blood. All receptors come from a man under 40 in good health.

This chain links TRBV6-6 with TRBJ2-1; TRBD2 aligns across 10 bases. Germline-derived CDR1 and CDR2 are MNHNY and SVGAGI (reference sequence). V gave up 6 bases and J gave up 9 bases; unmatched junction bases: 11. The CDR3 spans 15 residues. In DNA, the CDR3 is TGTGCCAGCAGATACCGGGACCCTAGCGGGAGTGAGCAGTTCTTC. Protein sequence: CASRYRDPSGSEQFF.

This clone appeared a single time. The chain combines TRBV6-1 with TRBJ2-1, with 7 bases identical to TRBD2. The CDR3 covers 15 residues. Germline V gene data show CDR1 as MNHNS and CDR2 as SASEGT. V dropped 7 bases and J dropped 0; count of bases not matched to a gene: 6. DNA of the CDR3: TGTGCCAGCATTCAACCTAGCGGCTCCTACAATGAGCAGTTCTTC. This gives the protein CASIQPSGSYNEQFF.

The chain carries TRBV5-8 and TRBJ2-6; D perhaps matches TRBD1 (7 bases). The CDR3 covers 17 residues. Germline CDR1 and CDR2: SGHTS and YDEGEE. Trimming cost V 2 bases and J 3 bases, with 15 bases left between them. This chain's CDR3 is CASSLGGGLYGANVLTF. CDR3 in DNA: TGTGCCAGCAGCTTAGGAGGGGGCCTGTATGGGGCCAACGTCCTGACTTTC.

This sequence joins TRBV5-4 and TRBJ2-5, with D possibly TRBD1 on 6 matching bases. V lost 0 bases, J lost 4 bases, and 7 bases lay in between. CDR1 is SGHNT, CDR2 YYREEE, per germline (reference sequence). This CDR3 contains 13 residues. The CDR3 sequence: CASSLVRGETQYF. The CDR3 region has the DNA TGTGCCAGCAGCTTGGTCAGGGGAGAGACCCAGTACTTC.

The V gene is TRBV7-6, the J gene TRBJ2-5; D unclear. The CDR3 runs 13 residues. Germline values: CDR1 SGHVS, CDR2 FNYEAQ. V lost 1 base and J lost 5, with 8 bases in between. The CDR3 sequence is CASSLVQWETQYF. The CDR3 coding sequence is TGTGCCAGCAGCTTAGTCCAGTGGGAGACCCAGTACTTC.

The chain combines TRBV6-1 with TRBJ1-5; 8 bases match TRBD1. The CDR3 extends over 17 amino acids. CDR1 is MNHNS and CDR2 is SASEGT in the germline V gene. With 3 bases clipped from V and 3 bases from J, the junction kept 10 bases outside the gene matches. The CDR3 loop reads CASSDRLDRGINQPQHF. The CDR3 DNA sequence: TGTGCCAGCAGTGATCGACTAGACAGGGGTATCAATCAGCCCCAGCATTTT.

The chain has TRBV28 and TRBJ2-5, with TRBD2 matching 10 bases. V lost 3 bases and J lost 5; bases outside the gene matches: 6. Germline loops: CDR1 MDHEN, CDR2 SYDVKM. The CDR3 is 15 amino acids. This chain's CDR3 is CASSLEREGRETQYF. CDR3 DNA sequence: TGTGCCAGCAGTTTGGAGCGGGAGGGCCGGGAGACCCAGTACTTC.

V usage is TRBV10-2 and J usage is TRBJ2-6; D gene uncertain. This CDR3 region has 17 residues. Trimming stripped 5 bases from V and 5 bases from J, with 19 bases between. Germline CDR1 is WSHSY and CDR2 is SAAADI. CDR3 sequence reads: CASSTKPTQSRANVLTF. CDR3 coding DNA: TGCGCCAGCAGTACGAAGCCCACTCAAAGTCGGGCCAACGTCCTGACTTTC.

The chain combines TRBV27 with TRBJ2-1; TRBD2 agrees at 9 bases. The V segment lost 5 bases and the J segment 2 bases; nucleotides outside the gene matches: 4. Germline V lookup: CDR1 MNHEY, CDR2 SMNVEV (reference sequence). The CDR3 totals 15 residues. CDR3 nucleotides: TGTGCCAGCAGTCTACTAGCGGGTGCCTACAATGAGCAGTTCTTC. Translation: CASSLLAGAYNEQFF.

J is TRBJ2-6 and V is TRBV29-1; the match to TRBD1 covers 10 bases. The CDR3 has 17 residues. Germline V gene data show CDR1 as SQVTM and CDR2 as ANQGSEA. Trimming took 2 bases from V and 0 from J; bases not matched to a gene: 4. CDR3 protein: CSVERQGADSGANVLTF. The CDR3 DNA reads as TGCAGCGTTGAAAGACAGGGGGCGGACTCTGGGGCCAACGTCCTGACTTTC.

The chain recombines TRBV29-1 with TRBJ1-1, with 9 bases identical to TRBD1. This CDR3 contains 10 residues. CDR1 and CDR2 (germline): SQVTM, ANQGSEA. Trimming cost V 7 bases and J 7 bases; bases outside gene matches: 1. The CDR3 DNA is TGCAGCGCGGGACAGGGTGAAGCTTTCTTT. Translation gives CSAGQGEAFF.

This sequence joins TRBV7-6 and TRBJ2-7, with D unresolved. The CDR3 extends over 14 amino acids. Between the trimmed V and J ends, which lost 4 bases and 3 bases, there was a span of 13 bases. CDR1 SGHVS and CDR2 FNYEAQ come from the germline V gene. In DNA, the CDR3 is TGTGCCAGCAGCTCGCCCTCCTCCTTCTACGAGCAGTACTTC. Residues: CASSSPSSFYEQYF.

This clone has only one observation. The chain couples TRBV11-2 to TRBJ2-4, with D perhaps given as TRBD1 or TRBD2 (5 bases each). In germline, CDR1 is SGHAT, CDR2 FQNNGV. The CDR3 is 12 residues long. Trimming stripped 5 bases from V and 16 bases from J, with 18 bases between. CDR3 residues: CASSPSLQDSYF. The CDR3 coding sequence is TGTGCCAGCAGCCCTTCTTTACAGGACTCCTACTTC.

CDR3 in DNA: TGTGCCAGCAGCTTATCGGCCTCGGGCGGGAGGGCGGTAGATACGCAGTATTTT. Translated, it gives CASSLSASGGRAVDTQYF. V is TRBV7-9 and J is TRBJ2-3; 9 bases map to TRBD2. V lost 2 bases and J lost 5; bases outside the gene matches: 14. The germline gives CDR1 SEHNR, CDR2 FQNEAQ (reference sequence). The CDR3 extends over 18 amino acids.

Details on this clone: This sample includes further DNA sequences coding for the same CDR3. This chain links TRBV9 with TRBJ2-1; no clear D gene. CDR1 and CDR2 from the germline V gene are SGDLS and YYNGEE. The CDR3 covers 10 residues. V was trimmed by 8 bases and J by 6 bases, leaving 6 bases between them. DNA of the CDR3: TGTGCCAGTGCAGGCAATGAGCAGTTCTTC. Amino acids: CASAGNEQFF.

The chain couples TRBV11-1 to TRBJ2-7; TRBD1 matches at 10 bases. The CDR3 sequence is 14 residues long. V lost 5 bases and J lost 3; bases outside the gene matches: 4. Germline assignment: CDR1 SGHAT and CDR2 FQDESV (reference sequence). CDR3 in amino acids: CASSPWDRGYEQYF. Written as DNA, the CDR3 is TGTGCCAGCAGCCCCTGGGACAGGGGCTACGAGCAGTACTTC. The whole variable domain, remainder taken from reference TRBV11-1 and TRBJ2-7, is EAEVAQSPRYKITEKSQAVAFWCDPISGHATLYWYRQILGQGPELLVQFQDESVVDDSQLPKDRFSAERLKGVDSTLKIQPAELGDSAMYLCASSPWDRGYEQYFGPGTRLTVT.

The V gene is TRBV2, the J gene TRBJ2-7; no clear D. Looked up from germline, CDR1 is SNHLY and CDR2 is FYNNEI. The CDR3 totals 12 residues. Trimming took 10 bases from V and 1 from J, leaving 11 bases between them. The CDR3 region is CATQATSYEQYF. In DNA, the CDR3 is TGTGCCACTCAGGCCACTTCCTACGAGCAGTACTTC.

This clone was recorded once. The CDR3, as DNA: TGTGCCAGCAGTACGGACAGAACTAACTATGGCTACACCTTC. Translation gives CASSTDRTNYGYTF. This chain links TRBV6-5 with TRBJ1-2; possible D gene TRBD1, 6 bases. Trimming took off 5 bases at V and 0 bases at J, with 10 bases between the two ends. Germline CDR1 is MNHEY and CDR2 is SVGAGI. The CDR3 has 14 amino acids.

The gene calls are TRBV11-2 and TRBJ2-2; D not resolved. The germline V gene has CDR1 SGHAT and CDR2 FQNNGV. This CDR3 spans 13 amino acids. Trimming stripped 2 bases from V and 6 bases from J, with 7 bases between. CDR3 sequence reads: CASSLKGAGELFF. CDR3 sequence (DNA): TGTGCCAGCAGCTTAAAGGGCGCCGGGGAGCTGTTTTTT.

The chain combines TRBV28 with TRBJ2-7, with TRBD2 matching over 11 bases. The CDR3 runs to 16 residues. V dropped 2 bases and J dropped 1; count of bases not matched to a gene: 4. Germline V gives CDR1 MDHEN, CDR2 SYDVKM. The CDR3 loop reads CASSLLGTSGSYEQYF. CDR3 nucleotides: TGTGCCAGCAGTTTACTGGGGACTAGCGGATCCTACGAGCAGTACTTC.

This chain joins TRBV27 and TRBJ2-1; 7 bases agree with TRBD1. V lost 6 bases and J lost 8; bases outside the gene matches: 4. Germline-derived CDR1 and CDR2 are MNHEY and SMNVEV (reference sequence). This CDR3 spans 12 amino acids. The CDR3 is CASRQGNYEQFF. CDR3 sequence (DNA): TGTGCCAGCAGACAGGGGAACTATGAGCAGTTCTTC.

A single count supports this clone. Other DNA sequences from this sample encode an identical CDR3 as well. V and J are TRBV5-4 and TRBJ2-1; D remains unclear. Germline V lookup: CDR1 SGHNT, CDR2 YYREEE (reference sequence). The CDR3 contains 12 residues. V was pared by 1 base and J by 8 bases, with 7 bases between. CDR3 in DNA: TGTGCCAGCAGCTTGCTAGGCGATGAGCAGTTCTTC. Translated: CASSLLGDEQFF. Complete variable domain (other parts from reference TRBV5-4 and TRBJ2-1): ETGVTQSPTHLIKTRGQQVTLRCSSQSGHNTVSWYQQALGQGPQFIFQYYREEENGRGNFPPRFSGLQFPNYSSELNVNALELDDSALYLCASSLLGDEQFFGPGTRLTVL.

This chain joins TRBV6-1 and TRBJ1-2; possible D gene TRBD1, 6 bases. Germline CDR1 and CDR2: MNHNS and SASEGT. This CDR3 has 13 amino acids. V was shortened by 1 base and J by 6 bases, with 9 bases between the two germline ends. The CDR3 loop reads CASSEVTGNGYTF. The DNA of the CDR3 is TGTGCCAGCAGTGAAGTCACAGGGAATGGCTACACCTTC.

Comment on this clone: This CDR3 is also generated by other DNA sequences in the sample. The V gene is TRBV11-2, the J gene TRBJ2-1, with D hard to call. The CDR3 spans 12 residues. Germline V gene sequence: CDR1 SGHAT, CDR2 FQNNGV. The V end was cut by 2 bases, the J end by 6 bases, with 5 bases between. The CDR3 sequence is CASSLLGNEQFF. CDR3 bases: TGTGCCAGCAGCTTACTGGGCAATGAGCAGTTCTTC.

The CDR3 loop reads CASNPLAGGPNNEQFF. The CDR3 nucleotides are TGTGCCAGCAACCCCCTAGCGGGAGGGCCCAACAATGAGCAGTTCTTC. V is TRBV6-6 and J is TRBJ2-1; 12 nucleotides line up with TRBD2. CDR1 and CDR2 (germline): MNHNY, SVGAGI (reference sequence). The CDR3 totals 16 residues. V shed 7 bases, J shed 5 bases, and the junction held 9 bases outside the gene matches.

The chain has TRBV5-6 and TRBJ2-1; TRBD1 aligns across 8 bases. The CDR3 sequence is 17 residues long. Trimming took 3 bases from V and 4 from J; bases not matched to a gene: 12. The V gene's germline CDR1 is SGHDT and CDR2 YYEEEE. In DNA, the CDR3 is TGTGCCAGCAGCTCTAGCCGTGAGACAGGGGTTTACAATGAGCAGTTCTTC. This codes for CASSSSRETGVYNEQFF.